The source of this TCR beta chain is a study of PD-1 and CTLA-4 blockade in melanoma (TCRdb year 2021). Regarding the research as a whole: The study compared how PD-1 blockade and CTLA-4 blockade affected the melanoma-reactive CD8 T cell response in patients with melanoma.

On this clone itself: Its recognized antigen is unknown. It has no much larger one-base neighbor in the sample; base qualities were not kept.

Preparation of the library involved the immunoSEQ multiplex PCR assay. Entries here come from immuneACCESS through TCRdb and include only in-frame sequences with V and J called. Some clones fail to appear in such tables; in the studies checked, an unresolved V gene covers under half of the shortfall, and the cause of the remainder is unknown. This sample holds roughly 30,000 clones; around 90% were observed only once. Of the sample, 8% to 9.5% is held by the ten largest clones. This sequence originates from a human donor with melanoma. Source: CD8+ T cells from peripheral blood, taken before anti-PD-1 treatment.

The CDR3 region has the sequence CSVDDRSSYEQYF. The DNA is TGCAGCGTTGATGACAGGTCTTCCTACGAGCAGTACTTC. The chain couples TRBV29-1 to TRBJ2-7; the D gene is perhaps TRBD1, from 6 matching bases. V loses 3 bases, J loses 1 base, and the germline ends lie 10 bases apart. The CDR3 runs 13 amino acids, cysteine and phenylalanine included. The only DNA kept is the CDR3, 39 bases in frame from the first base. Via the germline V gene, CDR1 is SQVTM and CDR2 ANQGSEA.